The TCR beta chain described here comes from a study of identical twins. One entry per CDR3 protein results from TCRdb running MiXCR on the 5' RACE reads. This sample has about 890,000 distinct CDR3 sequences, with more than 9% found just once. These data were also filed under a second study, of yellow fever vaccine responses in identical twins.

This clonotype was sampled from a woman aged 18 to 35 in good health. Sequenced sample: PBMCs.

The CDR3 region is CASSYRTGGRWYYEQYF. DNA for the CDR3: TGTGCCAGCAGTTACCGGACAGGGGGCCGCTGGTACTACGAGCAGTACTTC. This chain connects TRBV27 to TRBJ2-7, with TRBD1 identical over 11 bases. CDR3 size: 17 residues. Germline loops: CDR1 MNHEY, CDR2 SMNVEV (reference sequence). Unmatched junction bases numbered 11, after V lost 4 bases and J lost 3 bases.